The 27 T cell receptor beta chains given below trace back to one sample, sequenced in a study of graft-versus-host responses after intestinal transplantation. Sequencing was performed with immunoSEQ multiplex PCR; in TCRdb, only in-frame clones are kept and a portion is missing. The sample lists over 9,000 clones; around 79% were seen once. The authors processed graft tissue to release intraepithelial and lamina propria lymphocytes. Here the sequenced sample was ileum tissue, taken around 450 days after intestinal transplantation. The receptors originated from a human patient who received an intestinal transplant, so some T cells may come from the graft donor.

The V gene is TRBV1, the J gene TRBJ1-3; the table gives TRBD1 as D, unverified against the DNA. TRBV1 is deemed a pseudogene. CDR3 length: 14 residues. The DNA for the CDR3 is TGCACCGGCAGCCAGGCGGGACAGAGAAACACCATATATTTT. It is translated as CTGSQAGQRNTIYF.

The J gene is TRBJ2-1, the V gene TRBV7-6; D remains unclear. V lost 1 base, J lost 8 bases, and 12 bases lay in between. This CDR3 is built from 14 residues. Germline values: CDR1 SGHVS, CDR2 FNYEAQ. CDR3 residues: CASSLVAQWDEQFF. The CDR3 DNA reads as TGTGCCAGCAGCTTAGTAGCACAGTGGGATGAGCAGTTCTTC. The full variable domain, with the rest looked up from reference TRBV7-6 and TRBJ2-1, is GAGVSQSPRYKVTKRGQDVALRCDPISGHVSLYWYRQALGQGPEFLTYFNYEAQQDKSGLPNDRFSAERPEGSISTLTIQRTEQRDSAMYRCASSLVAQWDEQFFGPGTRLTVL.

The chain combines TRBV9 with TRBJ2-1; possibly TRBD2 for D (7 bases). The CDR3 loop spans 15 amino acids. Germline V gene data show CDR1 as SGDLS and CDR2 as YYNGEE. Trimming removed 4 bases at V and 5 bases at J, with 16 bases between. The CDR3, as DNA: TGTGCCAGCAGCTCCGACGGGGGGACAAACAATGAGCAGTTCTTC. Its protein is CASSSDGGTNNEQFF. Using reference TRBV9 and TRBJ2-1 for the parts outside the CDR3, the full variable domain is DSGVTQTPKHLITATGQRVTLRCSPRSGDLSVYWYQQSLDQGLQFLIQYYNGEERAKGNILERFSAQQFPDLHSELNLSSLELGDSALYFCASSSDGGTNNEQFFGPGTRLTVL.

The rearrangement uses TRBV19 and TRBJ2-1; 7 bases line up with TRBD1. The trim removed 7 bases at V and 3 bases at J, leaving 6 bases unmatched. The CDR3 loop spans 14 amino acids. CDR1 and CDR2 (germline): LNHDA, SQIVND (reference sequence). This chain's CDR3 is CASTPRQGYNEQFF. The CDR3 DNA is TGTGCCAGTACCCCCAGACAGGGCTACAATGAGCAGTTCTTC.

This clone was detected a few times. This sequence joins TRBV6-5 and TRBJ2-5; D is unresolved. This CDR3 is 15 amino acids long. Trimming removed 0 bases from V and 7 bases from J, with 15 bases in between. Germline assignment: CDR1 MNHEY and CDR2 SVGAGI. The CDR3 loop reads CASSYSTGSGSTQYF. The DNA for the CDR3 is TGTGCCAGCAGTTACTCGACTGGGTCCGGTTCGACCCAGTACTTC.

The chain recombines TRBV21-1 with TRBJ2-7; TRBD1 is taken as the D call from the table, unchecked against the DNA. TRBV21-1 is tagged as a pseudogene. The CDR3 runs to 17 residues. CDR3 in DNA: TGTGCCAGCAGCAAAGAAGCAGTAGGGGACAGAGAGTACGAGCAGTACTTC. This translates into CASSKEAVGDREYEQYF.

The V call is TRBV5-1, the J call TRBJ2-5; 10 bases are shared with TRBD1. Germline V gene data show CDR1 as SGHRS and CDR2 as YFSETQ. J gave up 4 bases and V 3 bases, and 3 bases lay outside the gene matches. This CDR3 region has 14 residues. The CDR3 DNA reads as TGCGCCAGCAGCTATTGGGACAGGGGAGAGACCCAGTACTTC. It specifies CASSYWDRGETQYF. The variable domain in full, with the rest retrieved from reference TRBV5-1 and TRBJ2-5, is KAGVTQTPRYLIKTRGQQVTLSCSPISGHRSVSWYQQTPGQGLQFLFEYFSETQRNKGNFPGRFSGRQFSNSRSEMNVSTLELGDSALYLCASSYWDRGETQYFGPGTRLLVL.

There are a few counts of this clone. The chain employs TRBV18 and TRBJ2-3; no reliable D call. V gave up 6 bases and J gave up 8 bases, with 12 bases separating them. This CDR3 comprises 12 residues. Germline V gives CDR1 KGHSH, CDR2 LQKENI. CDR3 DNA sequence: TGTGCCAGCTCGGGCCCATTAGGTACGCAGTATTTT. Its protein is CASSGPLGTQYF.

The chain employs TRBV5-3 and TRBJ2-5; no firm D call. TRBV5-3 is noted as an ORF with a role that remains uncertain. The length of the CDR3 is 13 residues. Trimming took 3 bases from V and 2 from J, leaving 8 bases between them. This chain's CDR3 is CARSSCEQETQYF. The CDR3 DNA sequence: TGTGCCAGAAGCTCTTGTGAGCAAGAGACCCAGTACTTC.

The chain has TRBV10-1 and TRBJ1-1; possible D gene TRBD1, 6 bases. CDR1 and CDR2 from the germline V gene are WNHNN and SYGVQD (reference sequence). Trimming removed 8 bases at V and 5 bases at J, with 27 bases between. The CDR3 loop spans 17 amino acids. The CDR3 DNA is TGCGCCAGCCTAATCCACTCTTTACAGGGCAAGAGGACTGAAGCTTTCTTT. Translating it yields CASLIHSLQGKRTEAFF.

This chain connects TRBV4-2 to TRBJ1-2; TRBD1 aligns across 7 bases. Germline-derived CDR1 and CDR2 are LGHNA and YNFKEQ. The CDR3 has 16 residues. Germline trimming cut 2 bases from V and 5 bases from J; bases unmatched to any gene: 11. The DNA for the CDR3 is TGTGCCAGCAGCCAACCTGAGGGGGGGACAGCTTATGGCTACACCTTC. This sequence encodes CASSQPEGGTAYGYTF.

V usage is TRBV15 and J usage is TRBJ1-4; possibly TRBD1 for D (6 bases). V lost 6 bases to trimming and J lost 6 bases, with 14 bases between them. This CDR3 is built from 14 residues. The germline V gene encodes CDR1 LNHNV and CDR2 YYDKDF (reference sequence). CDR3 sequence: CATRSRGWDEKLFF. CDR3 nucleotide sequence: TGTGCCACCAGGTCCAGGGGTTGGGATGAAAAACTGTTTTTT.

The sample holds one count of this clone. V is TRBV27 and J is TRBJ1-2; no reliable D call. There are 16 residues in the CDR3. CDR1 MNHEY and CDR2 SMNVEV come from the germline V gene (reference sequence). The V gene lost 2 bases and the J gene lost 4 bases, with 17 bases spanning the gap. Here the CDR3 reads CASSLGFGHNFYGYTF. CDR3 DNA: TGTGCCAGCAGTTTAGGGTTTGGGCATAACTTCTATGGCTACACCTTC.

The rearrangement uses TRBV7-8 and TRBJ1-4; 7 nucleotides align to TRBD1. The CDR3 has 15 residues. V shed 5 bases and J 5 bases; nucleotides not matched to a gene: 8. The germline CDR1 and CDR2 sequences are SGHVS and FQNEAQ. The CDR3 spells CASSPRDSTNEKLFF. The CDR3 region has the DNA TGTGCCAGCAGCCCACGGGACAGCACAAATGAAAAACTGTTTTTT.

This chain uses TRBV10-1 with TRBJ2-5; D not certain. Germline values: CDR1 WNHNN, CDR2 SYGVQD (reference sequence). Trimming pared 0 bases from V and 3 bases from J, leaving 8 bases between. The CDR3 has 14 residues. CDR3 region: CASSESLGKETQYF. CDR3 DNA: TGCGCCAGCAGTGAGTCGCTGGGGAAAGAGACCCAGTACTTC.

This chain uses TRBV2 with TRBJ2-3; D is undetermined. The germline gives CDR1 SNHLY, CDR2 FYNNEI. V lost 6 bases to trimming and J lost 2 bases, with 6 bases between them. The CDR3 loop spans 12 amino acids. CDR3 nucleotide sequence: TGTGCCAGCAGGGCCAACACAGATACGCAGTATTTT. Translation gives CASRANTDTQYF. Complete variable domain (other parts from reference TRBV2 and TRBJ2-3): EPEVTQTPSHQVTQMGQEVILRCVPISNHLYFYWYRQILGQKVEFLVSFYNNEISEKSEIFDDQFSVERPDGSNFTLKIRSTKLEDSAMYFCASRANTDTQYFGPGTRLTVL.

This clone was counted only a few times. The rearrangement links TRBV19 to TRBJ2-7; a possible D gene is TRBD1 (6 bases). The germline CDR1 and CDR2 sequences are LNHDA and SQIVND (reference sequence). The CDR3 is 14 residues long. V was shortened by 1 base and J by 4 bases, with 11 bases between the two germline ends. Written as DNA, the CDR3 is TGTGCCAGTAGTATAGGGGACATAAATTACGAGCAGTACTTC. This codes for CASSIGDINYEQYF.

V is TRBV6-5 and J is TRBJ2-3, with D possibly being TRBD1 (6 bases). Germline-derived CDR1 and CDR2 are MNHEY and SVGAGI. V was pared by 2 bases and J by 0 bases, with 9 bases between. The CDR3 covers 15 residues. CDR3 sequence reads: CASSYQGSSTDTQYF. The CDR3 coding sequence is TGTGCCAGCAGTTACCAGGGGAGTAGCACAGATACGCAGTATTTT.

A note on this clone: At one end the junction does not follow the germline gene, possibly because of a read error. Other DNA sequences from this sample encode an identical CDR3 as well. The chain links TRBV7-8 to TRBJ1-4, with D possibly being TRBD1 (6 bases). CDR1 SGHVS and CDR2 FQNEAQ come from the germline V gene. The CDR3 is made up of 18 amino acids. CDR3 amino acids: CASSRTPGVLKPNEKLFF. The DNA of the CDR3 is TGTGCTAGCAGCCGCACACCAGGGGTTCTCAAACCTAATGAAAAACTGTTTTTT.

V and J are TRBV7-8 and TRBJ2-2; D gene uncertain. This CDR3 comprises 13 residues. CDR1 and CDR2 (germline): SGHVS, FQNEAQ. Trimming cost V 1 base and J 7 bases, with 7 bases left between them. The DNA of the CDR3 is TGTGCCAGCAGCTTAGAGGAAGGCGGGGAGCTGTTTTTT. It is translated as CASSLEEGGELFF.

The rearrangement links TRBV30 to TRBJ1-2, with D hard to call. The V gene lost 5 bases and the J gene lost 5 bases, with 15 bases spanning the gap. The germline CDR1 and CDR2 sequences are GTSNPN and SVGIG (reference sequence). CDR3 length equals 13 residues. DNA for the CDR3: TGTGCCTGGTGGGGAAACAGCCCTTATGGCTACACCTTC. Its protein is CAWWGNSPYGYTF. Combining the CDR3 with reference TRBV30 and TRBJ1-2 gives the whole variable domain SQTIHQWPATLVQPVGSPLSLECTVEGTSNPNLYWYRQAAGRGLQLLFYSVGIGQISSEVPQNLSASRPQDRQFILSSKKLLLSDSGFYLCAWWGNSPYGYTFGSGTRLTVV.

The rearrangement joins TRBV10-2 to TRBJ2-5, with D possibly called TRBD1 or TRBD2 (5 bases each). The DNA end is more similar to TRBJ2-7, so the J call may be wrong. Germline assignment: CDR1 WSHSY and CDR2 SAAADI. The CDR3 extends over 12 amino acids. As DNA, the CDR3 is TGCGCCAGCAGTGAGGAGGGACACGAGCAGTACTTC. Translating gives CASSEEGHEQYF.

J is TRBJ2-1 and V is TRBV30; 7 bases fit TRBD1. Germline V gives CDR1 GTSNPN, CDR2 SVGIG (reference sequence). The J segment lost 3 bases and the V segment lost 5 bases, leaving 7 bases of the junction unmatched. The CDR3 length is 14 residues. CDR3 in DNA: TGTGCCTGGTACGGACAGGACCTCTACAATGAGCAGTTCTTC. The encoded protein is CAWYGQDLYNEQFF.

This clone was picked up a small number of times. The rearrangement uses TRBV6-5 and TRBJ1-2; 7 bases align to TRBD1. The length of the CDR3 is 13 residues. The V segment lost 6 bases and the J segment 8 bases; nucleotides outside the gene matches: 9. The germline gives CDR1 MNHEY, CDR2 SVGAGI. CDR3: CASRTTGDRGYTF. CDR3 sequence (DNA): TGTGCCAGCAGAACAACAGGGGACCGAGGCTACACCTTC.

The chain couples TRBV19 to TRBJ2-5; the D is unclear. The end of the DNA fits TRBJ2-7 better, so the J call may be wrong. The CDR3 extends over 12 amino acids. Germline V gives CDR1 LNHDA, CDR2 SQIVND (reference sequence). The CDR3 DNA follows: TGTGCCAGTAGTGCCCATTCCTACGAGCAGTACTTC. It specifies CASSAHSYEQYF.

This clone has just a few counts. The V and J genes are TRBV27 and TRBJ2-1; 9 nucleotides agree with TRBD1. V shed 4 bases and J 6 bases; nucleotides not matched to a gene: 10. The V gene's germline CDR1 is MNHEY and CDR2 SMNVEV (reference sequence). There are 16 residues in the CDR3. The CDR3 here is CASSSNRDRARNEQFF. CDR3 bases: TGTGCCAGCAGTTCAAACCGGGACAGGGCCCGCAATGAGCAGTTCTTC.

This chain connects TRBV5-1 to TRBJ2-5, with D uncertain. Judging by the DNA end, TRBJ2-7 fits better; the J call may be wrong. The CDR3 runs to 13 residues. CDR1 and CDR2 (germline): SGHRS, YFSETQ. CDR3 sequence reads: CASSPVLMNEQYF. DNA for the CDR3: TGCGCCAGCAGCCCAGTCTTGATGAACGAGCAGTACTTC.